In this sample, the clone carrying this TCR beta chain turned up a few times. Antigen specificity is unknown. At the Johns Hopkins FTIC core, DNA taken from cultured CD4+ T cells was sequenced by way of the Oncomine TCR Beta short-read assay. In TCRdb, the PCR reads were re-called with MiXCR into one record per CDR3 protein. The sample consists of 8,000 to 10,000 distinct CDR3 sequences, 31% of them appearing once. This specimen comes from a study of vaccination and CD4 T cells after COVID-19. Study-level points and caveats: Convalescent patients' vaccine-specific clones were spike mono-reactive in 304 of 307 cases.

The treatment here: roughly 11-day PBMC culture with coronavirus spike peptide pools or control peptides (ViraFEST assay). Gathering of the CD4+ T cells, from the unexposed donor, took place before the COVID-19 pandemic (2011-2018). The sequence derives from a human donor in good health. Sequencing used CD4+ T cells from blood, cultured in vitro.

CDR3 bases: TGTGCCAGCAGCTTCCCTGCAGGCACTGAAGCTTTCTTT. It encodes CASSFPAGTEAFF. The V gene is TRBV7-9, the J gene TRBJ1-1; D gene uncertain. Germline CDR1 and CDR2: SEHNR and FQNEAQ (reference sequence). CDR3 length: 13 amino acids. V was cut by 3 bases and J by 4 bases, with 9 bases left in between.